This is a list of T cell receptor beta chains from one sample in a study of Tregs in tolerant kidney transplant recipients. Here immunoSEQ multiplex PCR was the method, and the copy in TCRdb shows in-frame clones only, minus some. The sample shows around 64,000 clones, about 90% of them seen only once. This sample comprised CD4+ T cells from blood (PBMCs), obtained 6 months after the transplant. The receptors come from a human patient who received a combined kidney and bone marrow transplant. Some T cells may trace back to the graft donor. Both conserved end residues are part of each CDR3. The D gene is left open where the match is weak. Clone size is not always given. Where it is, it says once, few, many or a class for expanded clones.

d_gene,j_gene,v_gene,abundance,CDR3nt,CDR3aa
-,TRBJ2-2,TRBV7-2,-,TGTGCCAGCAGCTTAGTACTAGCGAACACCGGGGAGCTGTTTTTT,CASSLVLANTGELFF
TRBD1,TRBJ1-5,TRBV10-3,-,TGTGCCATCAGCTCAGGGGGCGATAGCAATCAGCCCCAGCATTTT,CAISSGGDSNQPQHF
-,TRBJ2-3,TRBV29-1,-,TGCAGCACGATACGGGACTTCAGCACAGATACGCAGTATTTT,CSTIRDFSTDTQYF
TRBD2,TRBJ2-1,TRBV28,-,TGTGCCAGCAGTTTTATTCGGAGGAGCGGGGGTCGGGGTGAGCAGTTCTTC,CASSFIRRSGGRGEQFF
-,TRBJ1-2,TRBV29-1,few,TGCAGCGTTGATGCTGGAGTTGGCTATGGCTACACCTTC,CSVDAGVGYGYTF
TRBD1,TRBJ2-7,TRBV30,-,TGTGCCTGGAGTGCCAGGGGGTCTTCCTACGAGCAGTACTTC,CAWSARGSSYEQYF
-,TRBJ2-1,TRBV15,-,TGTGCCACCAGCAGAGATCTGACTAGCTCCTACAATGAGCAGTTCTTC,CATSRDLTSSYNEQFF
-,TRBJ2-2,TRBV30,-,TGTGCCTGGAACGGGGCGAACACCGGGGAGCTGTTTTTT,CAWNGANTGELFF
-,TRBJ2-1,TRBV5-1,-,TGCGCCAGCAGCTTGGAGGGGGGGCCTAATGAGCAGTTCTTC,CASSLEGGPNEQFF
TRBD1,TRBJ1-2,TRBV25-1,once,TGTGCCAGCAGTGACAGGGGGTATTATAATGGCTACACCTTC,CASSDRGYYNGYTF
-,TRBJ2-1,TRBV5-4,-,TGTGCCAGCAGCCCGAGGGTGGGGTACAATGAGCAGTTCTTC,CASSPRVGYNEQFF
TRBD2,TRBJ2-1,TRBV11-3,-,TGTGCCAGCAGCTCGGGGCTAGCGGGTTACAATGAGCAGTTCTTC,CASSSGLAGYNEQFF
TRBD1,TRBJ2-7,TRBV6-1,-,TGTGCCAGCAGTGGGGACAGGGGTAGCTACGAGCAGTACTTC,CASSGDRGSYEQYF
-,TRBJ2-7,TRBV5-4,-,TGTGCCAGCAGCTTGGACAGGATCTACGAGCAGTACTTC,CASSLDRIYEQYF